This TCR beta chain was sequenced for a study of blood T cell repertoires in COVID-19. Study-wide context: The United States, Italy and Spain provided the acute and convalescent COVID-19 samples.

With V trimmed by 6 bases and J by 9 bases, 11 bases remained unmatched. Germline assignment: CDR1 MNHNY and CDR2 SVGAGI (reference sequence). There are 15 residues in the CDR3. The assay was immunoSEQ multiplex PCR, and TCRdb's table has in-frame clones only and misses some. This table holds approximately 210,000 clones, approximately 84% found once. The receptor was derived from a woman older than 75 with COVID-19, enrolled during active disease. V is TRBV6-6 and J is TRBJ2-1; 10 nucleotides align to TRBD2. What was sequenced was peripheral blood. The chain's CDR3 is CASSRGSGRIGEQFF. The CDR3 DNA sequence: TGTGCCAGCAGCCGGGGTAGCGGGAGGATCGGTGAGCAGTTCTTC.